The text below deals with one T cell receptor beta chain. The assay was immunoSEQ multiplex PCR, and TCRdb's table has in-frame clones only and misses some. The data show approximately 20,000 clones, over 70% seen once. Patients received nivolumab 3 mg/kg at weeks 1, 4, 7, 10, then fortnightly to week 26. This record belongs to a study of ipilimumab plus nivolumab after autologous stem cell transplantation. The origin of this receptor is a male donor with diffuse large B-cell lymphoma. The sequences come from PBMCs, collected in a trial of ipilimumab plus nivolumab as post-transplant consolidation.

The CDR3 protein is CASSSKNRDRGYPYEQYF. The CDR3 nucleotides read TGTGCCAGCAGCTCCAAAAACCGGGACAGGGGTTACCCCTACGAGCAGTACTTC. The V gene is TRBV5-6, the J gene TRBJ2-7, with 10 bases aligning to TRBD1. V shed 3 bases, J shed 2 bases, and the junction held 14 bases outside the gene matches. This CDR3 is 18 amino acids long. The germline V gene encodes CDR1 SGHDT and CDR2 YYEEEE.